Listed here are 16 T cell receptor beta chains from one sample, sequenced in a study of blood T cell repertoires in COVID-19. TCRdb's table, derived via immunoSEQ multiplex PCR, lists solely in-frame clones and lacks some. In the table there are roughly 160,000 clones, 80% to 90% of which are singletons. Sequenced input: peripheral blood. The receptors were sampled from a woman between 50 and 59 years old with COVID-19, enrolled during active disease.

The rearrangement uses TRBV4-1 and TRBJ2-3; TRBD1 is a possible D gene (7 bases). The CDR3 consists of 15 residues. CDR1 and CDR2 (germline): MGHRA, YSYEKL. Trimming shortened V by 5 bases and J by 1 base, and 13 bases separated the two germline ends. This chain's CDR3 is CASSYGRGGTDTQYF. Written as DNA, the CDR3 is TGCGCCAGCAGCTACGGCAGGGGGGGCACAGATACGCAGTATTTT.

V gene TRBV2 combines with J gene TRBJ1-6, with 8 positions matching TRBD1. This CDR3 spans 15 amino acids. CDR1 and CDR2 (germline): SNHLY, FYNNEI. J lost 5 bases, V lost 6 bases, and 6 bases had no gene match. The chain's CDR3 is CASSRDRTDNSPLHF. The CDR3 DNA reads TGTGCCAGCAGCCGGGACAGGACGGATAATTCACCCCTCCACTTT.

This clone appeared a single time. This chain uses TRBV20-1 with TRBJ1-5; D remains unclear. Germline CDR1 and CDR2: DFQATT and SNEGSKA (reference sequence). The CDR3 spans 16 residues. With 3 bases removed from V and 0 bases from J, the gap between germline ends came to 15 bases. The CDR3 here is CSASEAFLYSNQPQHF. The CDR3 region has the DNA TGCAGTGCTAGTGAAGCCTTCTTGTATAGCAATCAGCCCCAGCATTTT.

With respect to this clone: Other DNA sequences within the sample encode an identical CDR3. The V gene is TRBV5-1, the J gene TRBJ1-6; D perhaps matches TRBD1 (6 bases). This CDR3 is built from 15 residues. Germline values: CDR1 SGHRS, CDR2 YFSETQ. The V and J ends lost 0 bases and 7 bases respectively, with 11 bases between them. This CDR3 is CASSLAGVGNSPLHF. The CDR3, as DNA: TGCGCCAGCAGCTTGGCAGGGGTCGGAAATTCACCCCTCCACTTT.

This sequence joins TRBV29-1 and TRBJ1-5, with a tentative D call TRBD1 (5 bases). The CDR3 totals 12 residues. Germline assignment: CDR1 SQVTM and CDR2 ANQGSEA. V lost 4 bases and J lost 4, with 8 bases in between. As DNA, the CDR3 is TGCAGCGTTGGCAAGGGGAATCAGCCCCAGCATTTT. Its translation: CSVGKGNQPQHF.

The V call is TRBV6-5, the J call TRBJ2-7; D is ambiguous. Germline V CDR1 and CDR2: MNHEY, SVGAGI. Trimming left V 7 bases short and J 6 bases short, with 22 bases between. The CDR3 consists of 15 residues. The CDR3 is CASIGKRRWRPEQYF. The DNA for the CDR3 is TGTGCCAGCATTGGAAAACGGCGGTGGCGTCCCGAGCAGTACTTC.

Notes on this clone: The same CDR3 is also encoded by other DNA sequences in this sample. V and J are TRBV7-3 and TRBJ1-1; a weak D match, TRBD1 (5 bases). The CDR3 is made up of 14 amino acids. The V gene's germline CDR1 is SGHTA and CDR2 FQGTGA. The ends were cut back, 5 bases at V and 1 base at J, with 11 bases in the middle. The CDR3 here is CASSLGHSNTEAFF. The DNA of the CDR3 is TGTGCCAGCAGCCTTGGACATTCGAACACTGAAGCTTTCTTT.

The chain couples TRBV3-1 (or the pseudogene TRBV3-2) to TRBJ1-1; tentatively, D is TRBD1 (5 bases). Trimming pared 3 bases from V and 4 bases from J, leaving 9 bases between. The CDR3 covers 13 residues. Germline loops: CDR1 LGHDT, CDR2 YNNKEL (reference sequence). The CDR3 region is CASSQNGGTEAFF. In DNA form, the CDR3 reads TGTGCCAGCAGCCAGAACGGGGGCACTGAAGCTTTCTTT.

The CDR3 DNA sequence: TGCAGTGCTGGCTCCGATAAGGGCTACACCTTC. Protein product: CSAGSDKGYTF. This sequence joins TRBV20-1 and TRBJ1-2; no clear D gene. This CDR3 is built from 11 residues. Looked up from germline, CDR1 is DFQATT and CDR2 is SNEGSKA (reference sequence). The V end lost 5 bases, the J end lost 8 bases, and 12 bases lay between the germline ends.

V and J are TRBV30 and TRBJ2-2; 8 bases line up with TRBD1. V dropped 3 bases and J dropped 4; count of bases not matched to a gene: 7. The CDR3 length is 15 residues. Germline CDR1 GTSNPN, CDR2 SVGIG (reference sequence). DNA of the CDR3: TGTGCCTGGAGCCTAGGGGACAGGAGCACCGGGGAGCTGTTTTTT. Protein product: CAWSLGDRSTGELFF.

This clone came up once. The chain uses TRBV7-3 and TRBJ2-2, with 11 bases lining up with TRBD2. J lost 4 bases, V lost 5 bases, and 3 bases had no gene match. This CDR3 is 15 amino acids long. From germline, CDR1 is SGHTA and CDR2 FQGTGA. The CDR3 sequence: CASSPSGGITGELFF. The CDR3 DNA reads as TGTGCCAGCAGCCCTAGCGGGGGGATCACCGGGGAGCTGTTTTTT. Complete variable domain (other parts from reference TRBV7-3 and TRBJ2-2): GAGVSQTPSNKVTEKGKYVELRCDPISGHTALYWYRQSLGQGPEFLIYFQGTGAADDSGLPNDRFFAVRPEGSVSTLKIQRTERGDSAVYLCASSPSGGITGELFFGEGSRLTVL.

The chain employs TRBV25-1 and TRBJ2-5; a possible D gene is TRBD2 (5 bases). Germline V lookup: CDR1 MGHDK, CDR2 SYGVNS. The V and J ends lost 6 bases and 2 bases respectively, with 10 bases between them. The CDR3 is made up of 13 amino acids. The CDR3 coding sequence is TGTGCCAGCAGCACTAGACCGCAAGAGACCCAGTACTTC. It yields the protein CASSTRPQETQYF.

In this sample, this clone turned up a few times. The chain couples TRBV4-3 to TRBJ1-1; D not resolved. This CDR3 spans 14 amino acids. Germline V CDR1 and CDR2: LGHNA, YSLEER. Trimming cost V 6 bases and J 2 bases, with 13 bases left between them. The CDR3 sequence is CASRQISENTEAFF. The CDR3 nucleotides read TGCGCCAGCAGACAAATATCAGAAAACACTGAAGCTTTCTTT.

The chain uses TRBV19 and TRBJ2-7, with TRBD1 matching 10 bases. Germline values: CDR1 LNHDA, CDR2 SQIVND (reference sequence). Trimming took 4 bases from V and 3 from J; bases not matched to a gene: 6. The CDR3 is 15 residues long. DNA of the CDR3: TGTGCCAGTAGTACGGGACAGGGGCTTTTCTACGAGCAGTACTTC. Translated: CASSTGQGLFYEQYF.

The genes are TRBV19 and TRBJ1-6; D might be TRBD1 (6 bases). CDR1 and CDR2 (germline): LNHDA, SQIVND (reference sequence). The CDR3 covers 18 residues. V lost 0 bases and J lost 0, with 12 bases in between. The CDR3 DNA is TGTGCCAGTAGTATAGAGCCCCTACAGGGCTCCTATAATTCACCCCTCCACTTT. This encodes CASSIEPLQGSYNSPLHF.

The chain links TRBV20-1 to TRBJ1-2, with D uncertain. CDR3 size: 10 residues. Germline CDR1 is DFQATT and CDR2 is SNEGSKA (reference sequence). Deletions cut 8 bases from V and 4 bases from J, with 8 bases between. CDR3 nucleotides: TGCAGTCCGGGGAGCTATGGCTACACCTTC. Protein product: CSPGSYGYTF.